This is a list of T cell receptor beta chains from one sample in a study of OX40 agonist ivuxolimab in advanced cancers. Using immunoSEQ multiplex PCR, the repertoire was profiled, and TCRdb retains in-frame clones only, with some absent. The sample lists 50,000 to 60,000 clones; about 89% were seen once. Here the sequenced sample was CD4+ or CD8+ T cells sorted from blood, taken in a trial of the OX40 agonist ivuxolimab. The origin of the receptors is an adult with an advanced solid tumor such as melanoma, head and neck, liver or kidney cancer. The CDR3 runs from the conserved cysteine through the conserved F or W. The order of the fields is D gene, clone size, V gene, CDR3 length, J gene, CDR3 DNA, CDR3 protein. D genes are given only for firm matches. Size is stated for part of the rows, as once, few or many counts, or as a class when the clone is expanded.

TRBD2	-	TRBV29-1	12	TRBJ2-7	TGCAGCGTTGTAGCGGGAGCTGGGGAGCAGTACTTC	CSVVAGAGEQYF
-	-	TRBV28	14	TRBJ1-5	TGTGCCAGCAGTTTTGGGGAGGGCAATCAGCCCCAGCATTTT	CASSFGEGNQPQHF
TRBD1	-	TRBV15	17	TRBJ2-2	TGTGCCACCAGCAGAGATCTCGGGACAGGGGGGACCGGGGAGCTGTTTTTT	CATSRDLGTGGTGELFF
TRBD1	-	TRBV29-1	13	TRBJ1-4	TGCAGCGTTGCAGACAGGGTGGGTGAAAAACTGTTTTTT	CSVADRVGEKLFF
-	-	TRBV27	16	TRBJ2-1	TGTGCCAGCAGTTCCTCCGGGTTAAGCTCCTACAATGAACAGTTCTTC	CASSSSGLSSYNEQFF
-	-	TRBV7-2	15	TRBJ2-6	TGTGCCAGCAGCTTAACGGGGGCTGGGGCCAACGTCCTGACTTTC	CASSLTGAGANVLTF
-	-	TRBV19	13	TRBJ2-7	TGTGCCAGTAGTATCTCCTCCCACTACGAGCAGTACTTC	CASSISSHYEQYF
TRBD2	-	TRBV7-6	17	TRBJ2-1	TGTGCCAGCAGCGGGGCAGCGGGAGGGTTGACCTACAATGAGCAGTTCTTC	CASSGAAGGLTYNEQFF
-	-	TRBV10-3	13	TRBJ2-3	TGTGCCATCAGTGAGTCCCTGGTTGATACGCAGTATTTT	CAISESLVDTQYF
-	-	TRBV2	15	TRBJ2-7	TGTGCCAGTCAGTGGGCGGCGGAGGTCTCCTACGAGCAGTACTTC	CASQWAAEVSYEQYF
-	-	TRBV6-5	14	TRBJ2-2	TGTGCCAGCAGTTACTACCAGGAGCCCGGGGAGCTGTTTTTT	CASSYYQEPGELFF
-	-	TRBV9	15	TRBJ2-5	TGTGCCAGCAGCGTAGCGGGAGACTCGGTAGAGACCCAGTACTTC	CASSVAGDSVETQYF
-	-	TRBV10-3	13	TRBJ1-1	TGTGCCATCAGTGACTCCAGGGTGACTGAAGCTTTCTTT	CAISDSRVTEAFF
TRBD1	-	TRBV19	14	TRBJ2-1	TGTGCCAGTAGTCCCTGGGACAGCTACAATGGGCAGTTCTTC	CASSPWDSYNGQFF
-	-	TRBV7-9	16	TRBJ2-7	TGTGCCAGCAGCTCCACCCGGGCGGGAAGGGGCTACGAGCAGTACTTC	CASSSTRAGRGYEQYF
-	few	TRBV9	13	TRBJ2-2	TGTGCCAGCAGCGGAATTTTGTCCGGGGAGCTGTTTTTT	CASSGILSGELFF
-	-	TRBV5-3	12	TRBJ1-4	TGTGCCAGAAGCTTGGTGAATGAAAAACTGTTTTTT	CARSLVNEKLFF
TRBD1	few	TRBV28	15	TRBJ1-2	TGTGCCAGCAGTTTAGGGCCCGGGACAGTCTATGGCTACACCTTC	CASSLGPGTVYGYTF
-	-	TRBV15	14	TRBJ2-7	TGTGCCACCAGCAGAGATCCTGTCTCCTACGAGCAGTACTTC	CATSRDPVSYEQYF
TRBD1	-	TRBV27	14	TRBJ1-4	TGTGCCAGCAGTTATGGGACAGGGGGTGGAAAACTGTTTTTT	CASSYGTGGGKLFF
TRBD1	-	TRBV19	15	TRBJ1-5	TGTGCCAGTAACAACAGGGGTTCTGGCAATCAGCCCCAGCATTTT	CASNNRGSGNQPQHF
-	-	TRBV5-4	16	TRBJ2-1	TGTGCCAGCAGCCAAACCGGAGGAGTGGGTCTCAATGAGCAGTTCTTC	CASSQTGGVGLNEQFF
TRBD2	-	TRBV11-1	16	TRBJ2-3	TGTGCCAGCAGCTTAGGGACTAGCGGGGCCGGGGATACGCAGTATTTT	CASSLGTSGAGDTQYF
-	once	TRBV11-2	12	TRBJ2-7	TGTGCCAGCAGCTTCAGGGCTTACGAGCAGTACTTC	CASSFRAYEQYF
-	-	TRBV29-1	13	TRBJ1-2	TGCAGCGTCCAGGGCCGGCGGGACTATGGCTACACCTTC	CSVQGRRDYGYTF
TRBD2	once	TRBV7-9	15	TRBJ2-7	TGTGCCAGCGCAATCCGGGAGGGCCGTTCCTACGAGCAGTACTTC	CASAIREGRSYEQYF
-	-	TRBV7-9	15	TRBJ2-5	TGTGCCAGCACCCCGCAACAGGGAGGGGGGGAGACCCAGTACTTC	CASTPQQGGGETQYF
-	-	TRBV2	14	TRBJ2-3	TGTGCCACCACCCGGAGGACTAGCACAGATACGCAGTATTTT	CATTRRTSTDTQYF
-	-	TRBV9	17	TRBJ1-2	TGTGCCAGCAGCTCCCCCGGGGACCCTAGCCTGAGGGGTGGCTACACCTTC	CASSSPGDPSLRGGYTF
TRBD1	-	TRBV10-3	16	TRBJ2-7	TGTGCCATCAGTGAGTGGGGGGACAGGGGGCTTTACGAGCAGTACTTC	CAISEWGDRGLYEQYF
TRBD1	-	TRBV27	14	TRBJ2-7	TGTGCCAGCAGACCCGGGACAGGGACCTACGAGCAGTACTTC	CASRPGTGTYEQYF
-	-	TRBV15	14	TRBJ1-2	TGTGCCACCAGCTTCGAGGGGGGCGAGTCTGGCTACACCTTC	CATSFEGGESGYTF
-	-	TRBV10-3	12	TRBJ2-1	TGTGCCATCAGGGTTGAGGGCAATGAGCAGTTCTTC	CAIRVEGNEQFF
-	once	TRBV7-8	17	TRBJ2-3	TGTGCCAGCAGCTTGGACGAAACAGACCCTAGCACAGATACGCAGTATTTT	CASSLDETDPSTDTQYF
-	-	TRBV20-1	10	TRBJ2-1	TGCAGTGCTCTGGTCGGGCGGCAGTTCTTC	CSALVGRQFF